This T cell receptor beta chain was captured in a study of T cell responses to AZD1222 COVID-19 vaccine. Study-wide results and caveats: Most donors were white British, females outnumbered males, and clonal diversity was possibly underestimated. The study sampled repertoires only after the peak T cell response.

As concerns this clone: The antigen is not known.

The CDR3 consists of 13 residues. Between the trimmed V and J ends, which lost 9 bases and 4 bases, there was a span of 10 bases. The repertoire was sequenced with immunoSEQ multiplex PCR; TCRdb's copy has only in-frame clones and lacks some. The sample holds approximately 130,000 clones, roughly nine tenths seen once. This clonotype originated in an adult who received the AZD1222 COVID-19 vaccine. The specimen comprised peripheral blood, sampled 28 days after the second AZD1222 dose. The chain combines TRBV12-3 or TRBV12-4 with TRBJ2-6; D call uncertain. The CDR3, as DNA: TGTGCCAGTGCGTTTTCAGGGGCCAACGTCCTGACTTTC. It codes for CASAFSGANVLTF.